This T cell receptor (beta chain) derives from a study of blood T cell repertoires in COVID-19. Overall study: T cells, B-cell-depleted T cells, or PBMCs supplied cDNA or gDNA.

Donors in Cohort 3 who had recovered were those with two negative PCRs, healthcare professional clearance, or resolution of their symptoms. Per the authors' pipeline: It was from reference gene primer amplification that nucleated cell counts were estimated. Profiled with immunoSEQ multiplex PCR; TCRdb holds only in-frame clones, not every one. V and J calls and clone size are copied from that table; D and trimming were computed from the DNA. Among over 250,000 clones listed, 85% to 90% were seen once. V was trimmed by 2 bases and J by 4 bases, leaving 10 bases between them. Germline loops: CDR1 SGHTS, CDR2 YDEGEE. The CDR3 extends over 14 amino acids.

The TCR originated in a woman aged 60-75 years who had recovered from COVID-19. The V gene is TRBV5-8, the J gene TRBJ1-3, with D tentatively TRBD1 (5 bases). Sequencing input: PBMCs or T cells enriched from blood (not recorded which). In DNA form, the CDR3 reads TGTGCCAGCAGCTTCGAGGCAGGGGGAAACACCATATATTTT. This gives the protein CASSFEAGGNTIYF. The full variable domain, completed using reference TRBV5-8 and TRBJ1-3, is EAGVTQSPTHLIKTRGQQATLRCSPISGHTSVYWYQQALGLGLQFLLWYDEGEERNRGNFPPRFSGRQFPNYSSELNVNALELEDSALYLCASSFEAGGNTIYFGEGSWLTVV.